The 5 T cell receptor beta chains below come from one sample, sequenced in a study of T cells after yellow fever vaccination. MiXCR, applied by TCRdb to the 5' RACE reads, yields one record per CDR3 protein. The table shows approximately 600,000 distinct CDR3 sequences, with roughly an eighth occurring only once. The sequencing used PBMCs, collected on the day of the yellow fever booster vaccination. The receptors originated from a man aged 30 to 39 who received the YFV17D yellow fever vaccine.

The rearrangement uses TRBV5-1 and TRBJ1-1, with D hard to call. V was shortened by 0 bases and J by 8 bases, with 14 bases between the two germline ends. This CDR3 has 14 amino acids. Germline CDR1 and CDR2: SGHRS and YFSETQ. The CDR3 loop is CASSLAPPDTEAFF. The CDR3 region has the DNA TGCGCCAGCAGCTTGGCCCCACCCGATACCGAAGCTTTCTTT.

The V call is TRBV15, the J call TRBJ1-1; D is ambiguous. CDR1 is LNHNV and CDR2 is YYDKDF in the germline V gene (reference sequence). The length of the CDR3 is 14 residues. Trimming removed 5 bases at V and 1 base at J, with 11 bases between. This chain's CDR3 is CATSLTTGNTEAFF. CDR3 sequence (DNA): TGTGCCACCAGCCTTACAACTGGGAACACTGAAGCTTTCTTT. The complete variable domain, with remaining parts taken from reference TRBV15 and TRBJ1-1, reads DAMVIQNPRYQVTQFGKPVTLSCSQTLNHNVMYWYQQKSSQAPKLLFHYYDKDFNNEADTPDNFQSRRPNTSFCFLDIRSPGLGDTAMYLCATSLTTGNTEAFFGQGTRLTVV.

This clonotype turned up a few times. The V and J genes are TRBV20-1 and TRBJ2-3, with unresolved D. The CDR3 has 14 residues. Trimming cost V 5 bases and J 0 bases, with 12 bases left between them. Per germline, CDR1 DFQATT and CDR2 SNEGSKA (reference sequence). CDR3 in DNA: TGCAGTGCTGACCCGGTGCGAAGCACAGATACGCAGTATTTT. It translates to CSADPVRSTDTQYF.

This chain connects TRBV6-5 to TRBJ1-1; TRBD1 might be the D (6 bases). In germline, CDR1 is MNHEY, CDR2 SVGAGI. This CDR3 is built from 16 residues. V gave up 1 base and J gave up 7 bases, with 19 bases separating them. The DNA of the CDR3 is TGTGCCAGCAGTTACTTCAGAGGGTGGGGGCAGGATGAAGCTTTCTTT. It translates to CASSYFRGWGQDEAFF.

The gene calls are TRBV19 and TRBJ2-2; D unclear. Trimming left V 6 bases short and J 0 bases short, with 8 bases between. Germline CDR1 reads LNHDA; CDR2 reads SQIVND (reference sequence). This CDR3 comprises 14 residues. The chain's CDR3 is CASRTVANTGELFF. The CDR3 DNA reads TGTGCCAGTAGGACTGTCGCGAACACCGGGGAGCTGTTTTTT.